This T cell receptor beta chain originates from a study of vaccination and CD4 T cells after COVID-19 (dated by TCRdb to between 2021 and 2024). The study in broad terms: SARS-CoV-2 positivity had been established in the convalescent patients by nasal swab PCR, and mild disease was recorded in under ten of these patients and severe disease in one. The convalescent cohort included six males and four females, with two Hispanic individuals, seven Caucasians, two Asians and one multiracial person. Each participant got two doses of either the Pfizer-BioNTech BNT162b2 vaccine (n=8) or the Moderna mRNA-1273 vaccine (n=2). Post-COVID blood samples from convalescent patients were collected a median of roughly 100 days after diagnosis, with a range of roughly 35 to 180 days. Post-vaccine blood samples were collected a median of about 66 days after the second vaccine dose, ranging from about 12 to 250 days. For stimulating the cultures, overlapping spike peptide pools were used, derived from SARS-CoV-2 as well as from the common cold coronaviruses HCoV-NL63, HCoV-OC43 and HCoV-229E. Control cultures used a CEFX viral epitope pool as positive control, an HIV-1 Nef peptide pool as negative control, or no peptide. The spike-specific CD4+ TCR repertoire was compared before and after mRNA vaccination in nine to ten COVID-19 convalescent patients and a handful of infection-naive healthy vaccine recipients. Broader findings and caveats from the paper: In convalescent patients, nearly all vaccine-specific clones (304 of 307) were found to be mono-reactive for SARS-CoV-2 spike rather than cross-reactive with common cold coronaviruses. The median count of SARS-CoV-2-reactive clonotypes went up from 20 to 25 after infection to a few dozen after vaccination, although the change was not significant. Only a relatively small number of convalescent patients were included in the study, and early timepoints following natural infection were not analyzed. In convalescent patients, a median roughly 88% of post-vaccine SARS-CoV-2-reactive clones were detected only after vaccination, suggesting vaccine-specific priming.

The treatment or condition label of this sample denotes: approximately nine-day PBMC culture with coronavirus spike peptide pools or control peptides (ViraFEST assay). The ViraFEST assay, used in the study, expanded antigen-specific T cells with peptide pools and then identified the expanded clonotypes through TCR sequencing. The positive SARS-CoV-2 PCR tests of the convalescent patients were dated from March to December 2020, before the Alpha, Beta and Delta variants emerged in the United States. Some 2 million PBMCs per well were cultured in IMDM with roughly 5.2% human AB serum and about 9.2 IU/ml IL-2, plus 10 ug/ml peptide pools. On days 3 and 7, half of the culture medium was replaced with fresh IL-2-containing medium. After around 11 days of culture, CD4+ T cells were isolated by negative selection using the EasySep CD4+ T cell isolation kit. Ficoll-Paque Plus gradient centrifugation was used to isolate PBMCs from whole blood, and the isolated PBMCs were then either used fresh or cryopreserved at -140C. Triplicate wells were generally used for each culture condition.

Per the germline V gene (reference sequence), DFQATT is the CDR1 and SNEGSKA is the CDR2. The germline ends are 7 bases apart after V is trimmed by 7 bases and J by 1 base. Including the terminal cysteine and phenylalanine, the CDR3 comprises 11 residues. This entry keeps only the CDR3 DNA: 33 bases, framed from base 1. The method behind the library was PCR. At the Johns Hopkins FTIC core, DNA from the cultured CD4+ T cells underwent TCR sequencing with the Oncomine TCR Beta short-read assay. The QIAamp micro DNA kit was used to extract genomic DNA from the cultured CD4+ T cells. Oncomine TCR Beta libraries from cultured CD4+ T cells were pooled using unique dual indexes and sequenced on an Illumina iSeq 100. The paper's data handling went like this. Non-productive sequences were removed, and CDR3s that did not start with C, did not end with F or W, or were shorter than 7 amino acids were discarded. The MANAFEST web application identified antigen-specific clonotypes by comparing peptide-stimulated wells against reference wells and other culture wells. Positive clones required FDR below 0.05, an odds ratio above 5, and productive frequency above 0.1% in at least two of three replicate wells. Cross-reactive clonotypes were defined as significantly expanded in both SARS-CoV-2 spike wells and at least one common cold coronavirus spike condition. Levenshtein distances (stringdist) and unrooted phylogenetic trees (ape) in R version 3.6.1 were used to assess CDR3 homology. The raw public data were reprocessed by TCRdb itself: fastp quality trimming at Q25, MiXCR clonotype calling, in-frame beta chains only. Entries are consolidated by CDR3 protein sequence, retaining the most common genes and DNA. What appears here as the V and J calls and clone size reflects TCRdb's work, not the paper's. The sample includes some 16,000 distinct CDR3 sequences, with 44% observed a single time. The top ten clonotypes cover 3.7% of the sample.

A remark on this clonotype: This clone's antigen is unknown. No base-level quality is on record; no much larger clone is a single base apart.

Rearrangement joined TRBV20-1 to TRBJ1-1, with no confident D gene call. Sequencing was carried out using CD4+ T cells from blood, cultured in vitro. The receptor was derived from a human donor who had recovered from COVID-19. The DNA reads TGCAGTGTTCAGAAGAACACTGAAGCTTTCTTT. It codes for CSVQKNTEAFF.